This T cell receptor beta chain was sequenced during a study of tumor-infiltrating lymphocytes in primary liver carcinoma. Study details: Aged between 30 and 69 years, the patients were men and women. Staging placed the tumors at T1-T3 N0M0, and they measured about 4 to 11 cm across.

Turning to this clonotype: At one boundary the junction diverges from the germline segment, which might be a read error.

From approximately 0.5 ug of total RNA, TCR beta-specific cDNA was reverse-transcribed using a constant-region primer. Slightly modified ARM-PCR, run as three nested multiplex PCR rounds, produced the TCR beta libraries. A C-beta reverse primer was combined with TRBV1-TRBV30 forward primers in the first two PCR rounds, and each round had 10 cycles. Each CDR3 protein gets one entry after TCRdb re-called the multiplex PCR reads with MiXCR. The profile shows approximately 73,000 distinct CDR3 sequences, over 55% of them singletons. Taking about 19-32 mg of unsorted bulk tissue, the authors co-extracted RNA and DNA. By surgical resection, the patients were treated for their primary liver carcinoma. The study enrolled treatment-naive patients with chronic HBV infection. The CDR3 length is 15 residues. CDR1 and CDR2 from the germline V gene are MDHEN and SYDVKM.

This clonotype was obtained from a woman aged 60-75 years with primary liver carcinoma and hepatitis B virus infection. Sequencing was carried out using liver tumor tissue from sampling region 4. As for subset: tumor region T4, right-lateral pole. The chain combines TRBV28 with TRBJ2-3; D gene unclear. In DNA, the CDR3 is TGTGCCAGCAGCGTATCGGGCCGCGGCACATATACGCAGTATTTT. Translation gives CASSVSGRGTYTQYF.